The clone carrying this T cell receptor beta chain was picked up one time. Produced via immunoSEQ multiplex PCR; TCRdb's table is partial and in-frame only. Here the sample spans roughly 40,000 clones, around 90% being singletons. This entry belongs to a study of T cell changes during pregnancy in multiple sclerosis. Germline CDR1 and CDR2: SGHDT and YYEEEE. The V end was cut by 3 bases, the J end by 1 base, with 12 bases between. The CDR3 consists of 15 residues. This rearrangement joins TRBV5-6 to TRBJ2-3; tentative D call: TRBD2 (6 bases). The source of this sequence is a female donor with multiple sclerosis, enrolled in a pregnancy study. The material was peripheral blood, obtained before pregnancy. This chain's CDR3 is CASSSQPGGTDTQYF. CDR3 sequence (DNA): TGTGCCAGCAGCTCGCAACCGGGGGGCACAGATACGCAGTATTTT.